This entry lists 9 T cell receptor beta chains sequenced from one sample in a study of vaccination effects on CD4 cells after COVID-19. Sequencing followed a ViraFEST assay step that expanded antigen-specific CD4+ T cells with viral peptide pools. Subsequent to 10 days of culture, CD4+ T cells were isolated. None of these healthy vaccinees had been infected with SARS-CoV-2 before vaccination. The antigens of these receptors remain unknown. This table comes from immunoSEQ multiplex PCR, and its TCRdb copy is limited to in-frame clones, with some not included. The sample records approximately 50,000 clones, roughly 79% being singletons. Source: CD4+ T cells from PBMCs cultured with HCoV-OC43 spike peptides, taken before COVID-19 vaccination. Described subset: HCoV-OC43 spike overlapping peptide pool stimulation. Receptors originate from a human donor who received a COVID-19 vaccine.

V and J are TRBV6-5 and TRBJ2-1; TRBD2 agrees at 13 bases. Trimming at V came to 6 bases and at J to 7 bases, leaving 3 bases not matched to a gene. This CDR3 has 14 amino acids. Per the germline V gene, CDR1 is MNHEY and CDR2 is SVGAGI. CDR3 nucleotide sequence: TGTGCCAGCAGGGGACTAGCGGGGCGAAATGAGCAGTTCTTC. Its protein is CASRGLAGRNEQFF.

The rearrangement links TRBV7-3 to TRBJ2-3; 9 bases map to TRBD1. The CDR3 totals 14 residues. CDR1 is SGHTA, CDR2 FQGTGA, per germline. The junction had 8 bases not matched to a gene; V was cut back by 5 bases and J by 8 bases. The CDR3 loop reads CASSPETGGVTQYF. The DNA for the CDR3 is TGTGCCAGCAGCCCCGAGACAGGGGGTGTTACGCAGTATTTT.

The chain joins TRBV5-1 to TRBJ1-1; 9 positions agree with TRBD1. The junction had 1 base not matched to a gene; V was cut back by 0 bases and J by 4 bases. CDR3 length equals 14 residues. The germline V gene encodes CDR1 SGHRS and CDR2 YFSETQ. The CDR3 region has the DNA TGCGCCAGCAGCTTGGAGGGACAGGGCACTGAAGCTTTCTTT. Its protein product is CASSLEGQGTEAFF.

The CDR3 bases are TGTGCCAGCAGTTTGGCTAGCGGGGGGCAAGATACGCAGTATTTT. It translates to CASSLASGGQDTQYF. The gene calls are TRBV28 and TRBJ2-3; TRBD2 matches 11 bases. J was trimmed by 5 bases and V by 3 bases; bases with no gene match: 4. This CDR3 is 15 amino acids long. The V gene's germline CDR1 is MDHEN and CDR2 SYDVKM.

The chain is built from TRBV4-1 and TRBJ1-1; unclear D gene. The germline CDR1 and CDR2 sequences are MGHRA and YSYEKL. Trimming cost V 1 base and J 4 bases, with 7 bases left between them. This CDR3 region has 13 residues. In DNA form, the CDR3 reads TGCGCCAGCAGCCAAGGCCGTAGCACTGAAGCTTTCTTT. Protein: CASSQGRSTEAFF.

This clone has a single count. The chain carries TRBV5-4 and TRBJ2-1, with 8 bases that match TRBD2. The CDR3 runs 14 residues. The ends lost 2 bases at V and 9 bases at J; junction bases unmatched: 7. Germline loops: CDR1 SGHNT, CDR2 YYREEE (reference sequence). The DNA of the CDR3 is TGTGCCAGCAGCTTACGGGGGGGTCTCGTTGAGCAGTTCTTC. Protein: CASSLRGGLVEQFF.

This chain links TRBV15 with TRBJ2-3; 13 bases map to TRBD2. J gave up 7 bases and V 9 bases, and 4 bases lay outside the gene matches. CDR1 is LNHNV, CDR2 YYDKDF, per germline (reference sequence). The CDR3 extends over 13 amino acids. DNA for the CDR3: TGTGCCACTGGACTAGCGGGGGTTCATACGCAGTATTTT. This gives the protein CATGLAGVHTQYF. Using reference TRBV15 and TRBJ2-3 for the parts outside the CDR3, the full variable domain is DAMVIQNPRYQVTQFGKPVTLSCSQTLNHNVMYWYQQKSSQAPKLLFHYYDKDFNNEADTPDNFQSRRPNTSFCFLDIRSPGLGDTAMYLCATGLAGVHTQYFGPGTRLTVL.

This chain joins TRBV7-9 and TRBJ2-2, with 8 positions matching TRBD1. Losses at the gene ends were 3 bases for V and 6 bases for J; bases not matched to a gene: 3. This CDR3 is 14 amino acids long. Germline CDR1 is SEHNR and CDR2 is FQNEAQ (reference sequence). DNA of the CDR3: TGTGCCAGCAGCTTGACAGGGGCAGCCGGGGAGCTGTTTTTT. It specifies CASSLTGAAGELFF.

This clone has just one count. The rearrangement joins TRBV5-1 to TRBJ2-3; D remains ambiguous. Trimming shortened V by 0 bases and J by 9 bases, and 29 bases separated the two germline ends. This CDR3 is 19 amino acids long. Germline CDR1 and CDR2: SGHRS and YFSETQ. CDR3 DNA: TGCGCCAGCAGCTTGGACCTGGTCAGGACGAGAGACCTCATGGGGACGCAGTATTTT. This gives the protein CASSLDLVRTRDLMGTQYF.